The clone carrying this TCR beta chain occurred a few times. The antigen is unknown. This specimen comes from a study of T cell repertoires in cytomegalovirus infection. The overall study: Peptides in the study included HLA-C-restricted and HLA-B-restricted CMV epitopes. Both CMV infection and a matching HLA type were indicated by public TCR beta signatures. Study-wide results and limits: Clonotypes of TCR beta that were HLA-C-restricted and CMV-specific dominated the ex vivo response. Adding up the frequency of public TCR beta families identified people who carried CMV plus the relevant HLA.

The CDR3 length is 15 residues. Germline CDR1 is KGHDR and CDR2 is SFDVKD. The junction had 3 bases not matched to a gene; V was cut back by 2 bases and J by 5 bases. Using its own MiXCR run on the reads, TCRdb lists one record per CDR3 protein. This table has some 700,000 distinct CDR3 sequences, around 30% appearing once. This sequence was found in a human donor in good health (CMV status not recorded). Some clones in this sample may be carry-over from other donors' samples. The rearrangement uses TRBV24-1 and TRBJ2-3, with 10 positions matching TRBD2. The source material was cultured PBMCs, sampled from culture after CMV antigen stimulation. In DNA form, the CDR3 reads TGTGCCACCAGTGATTCGCGGACTAGCGGAGATACGCAGTATTTT. Protein sequence: CATSDSRTSGDTQYF.